A single sample gave rise to the 29 T cell receptor beta chains below, sequenced in a study of T cell responses to AZD1222 COVID-19 vaccine. The method was immunoSEQ multiplex PCR; TCRdb's version includes in-frame clones alone and lacks a portion of them. The data hold more than 95,000 clones, with about 87% observed a single time. Specimen: peripheral blood, collected on day 0 of AZD1222 vaccination. The receptors come from an adult in good health.

The chain has TRBV24-1 and TRBJ2-5; D perhaps matches TRBD2 (5 bases). The germline CDR1 and CDR2 sequences are KGHDR and SFDVKD. V was pared by 4 bases and J by 2 bases, with 13 bases between. The CDR3 contains 15 residues. The CDR3 sequence: CATSDPGMQQETQYF. CDR3 nucleotide sequence: TGTGCCACCAGTGACCCCGGGATGCAACAAGAGACCCAGTACTTC.

The chain carries TRBV19 and TRBJ2-7; 9 bases agree with TRBD2. The J segment lost 3 bases and the V segment lost 4 bases, leaving 16 bases of the junction unmatched. CDR1 is LNHDA, CDR2 SQIVND, per germline (reference sequence). The CDR3 loop spans 18 amino acids. Here the CDR3 DNA reads TGTGCCAGTAGTAGGGCCCTACAGCGGGGGGTTCTCTTCTACGAGCAGTACTTC. Its protein is CASSRALQRGVLFYEQYF.

This rearrangement joins TRBV10-3 to TRBJ1-1; D possibly corresponds to TRBD1 (5 bases). The CDR3 has 14 amino acids. Germline CDR1 and CDR2: ENHRY and SYGVKD. The V gene lost 6 bases and the J gene lost 1 base, with 12 bases spanning the gap. The CDR3 DNA reads TGTGCCATCAGAAGGACATCCGAGAACACTGAAGCTTTCTTT. This gives the protein CAIRRTSENTEAFF.

The chain links TRBV27 to TRBJ2-3; D is uncertain. The length of the CDR3 is 13 residues. The V end lost 3 bases, the J end lost 4 bases, and 8 bases lay between the germline ends. Germline loops: CDR1 MNHEY, CDR2 SMNVEV (reference sequence). CDR3 sequence: CASSLPTADTQYF. CDR3 nucleotide sequence: TGTGCCAGCAGTTTGCCCACAGCAGATACGCAGTATTTT.

This clone occurred once. The chain couples TRBV6-1 to TRBJ2-3, with D possibly matching TRBD1 (5 bases). V lost 3 bases, J lost 3 bases, and 7 bases lay in between. The CDR3 contains 13 residues. Germline V gives CDR1 MNHNS, CDR2 SASEGT. In DNA form, the CDR3 reads TGTGCCAGCAGTGACAGGGCAACAGATACGCAGTATTTT. It yields the protein CASSDRATDTQYF.

The chain combines TRBV10-3 with TRBJ1-2; D possibly corresponds to TRBD1 (6 bases). Between the trimmed V and J ends, which lost 8 bases and 1 base, there was a span of 17 bases. The CDR3 runs to 15 residues. Germline lookup yields CDR1 ENHRY and CDR2 SYGVKD. CDR3 amino acids: CAIAGGAHLNYGYTF. The DNA of the CDR3 is TGTGCCATCGCCGGGGGGGCCCATCTTAACTATGGCTACACCTTC.

The J gene is TRBJ1-6, the V gene TRBV9; TRBD1 agrees at 9 bases. J was trimmed by 8 bases and V by 4 bases; bases with no gene match: 7. The CDR3 has 15 amino acids. Germline V gives CDR1 SGDLS, CDR2 YYNGEE. The CDR3 DNA follows: TGTGCCAGCAGCCTCACAGGGGGCTCGGATTCACCCCTCCACTTT. Translating gives CASSLTGGSDSPLHF.

This clone was picked up one time. V is TRBV19 and J is TRBJ2-1, with D possibly TRBD2 on 6 matching bases. Germline V gene data show CDR1 as LNHDA and CDR2 as SQIVND (reference sequence). V dropped 7 bases and J dropped 2 bases, with 21 bases sitting between them. CDR3 size: 17 residues. CDR3 sequence: CASTPTLATYPYNEQFF. CDR3 bases: TGTGCCAGTACCCCCACTCTAGCGACCTACCCCTACAATGAGCAGTTCTTC.

The chain joins TRBV20-1 to TRBJ1-2; D uncertain. CDR3 length: 11 amino acids. V lost 6 bases and J lost 4, with 9 bases in between. The germline CDR1 and CDR2 sequences are DFQATT and SNEGSKA (reference sequence). In DNA form, the CDR3 reads TGCAGTGCCAACCAGTTCTATGGCTACACCTTC. Protein: CSANQFYGYTF.

This clone was seen only once. The rearrangement joins TRBV7-9 to TRBJ2-2; 8 bases line up with TRBD2. CDR1 is SEHNR, CDR2 FQNEAQ, per germline (reference sequence). The V segment lost 1 base and the J segment 7 bases; nucleotides outside the gene matches: 8. The CDR3 totals 16 residues. The CDR3 spells CASSLDLAGLDGELFF. The DNA of the CDR3 is TGTGCCAGCAGCTTAGACCTAGCGGGCTTAGACGGGGAGCTGTTTTTT.

The V call is TRBV5-4, the J call TRBJ1-4; 9 positions agree with TRBD1. Trimming cost V 4 bases and J 7 bases; bases outside gene matches: 8. Germline values: CDR1 SGHNT, CDR2 YYREEE (reference sequence). The CDR3 consists of 15 residues. The CDR3 protein is CASSQQGAVSEKLFF. CDR3 sequence (DNA): TGTGCCAGCAGCCAACAGGGGGCGGTATCTGAAAAACTGTTTTTT.

V gene TRBV5-1 combines with J gene TRBJ2-2; D may match TRBD1 or TRBD2 (5 bases each). Germline V CDR1 and CDR2: SGHRS, YFSETQ. With 3 bases removed from V and 2 bases from J, the gap between germline ends came to 14 bases. The CDR3 consists of 16 residues. The CDR3 sequence: CASSYSFGDNTGELFF. The CDR3 nucleotides read TGCGCCAGCAGCTACAGTTTTGGGGACAACACCGGGGAGCTGTTTTTT.

The chain combines TRBV5-4 with TRBJ2-5; tentative D call: TRBD2 (7 bases). V was pared by 3 bases and J by 7 bases, with 13 bases between. The germline V gene has CDR1 SGHNT and CDR2 YYREEE (reference sequence). CDR3 length: 13 amino acids. The CDR3 region is CASSSGGETTQYF. As DNA, the CDR3 is TGTGCCAGCAGCTCGGGGGGCGAAACGACCCAGTACTTC.

The V call is TRBV2, the J call TRBJ1-5; TRBD1 matches at 7 bases. With 6 bases clipped from V and 8 bases from J, the junction kept 7 bases outside the gene matches. Per germline, CDR1 SNHLY and CDR2 FYNNEI. The CDR3 runs to 13 residues. The CDR3 DNA reads TGTGCCAGCAGACCGGGACAGTATGAGCCCCAGCATTTT. The encoded protein is CASRPGQYEPQHF.

The chain carries TRBV9 and TRBJ2-7; tentatively, D is TRBD2 (6 bases). Trimming took off 4 bases at V and 5 bases at J, with 19 bases between the two ends. Germline V gives CDR1 SGDLS, CDR2 YYNGEE. CDR3 length: 15 amino acids. The CDR3 DNA follows: TGTGCCAGCAGCTATTTTAGCGGCCCCCAGGACGAGCAGTACTTC. It is translated as CASSYFSGPQDEQYF. Supplemented by reference TRBV9 and TRBJ2-7, the full variable domain reads DSGVTQTPKHLITATGQRVTLRCSPRSGDLSVYWYQQSLDQGLQFLIQYYNGEERAKGNILERFSAQQFPDLHSELNLSSLELGDSALYFCASSYFSGPQDEQYFGPGTRLTVT.

The CDR3 here is CASSPRTDEQFF. The CDR3 nucleotides read TGTGCCAGCAGCCCTCGGACCGATGAGCAGTTCTTC. J is TRBJ2-1 and V is TRBV7-9; D gene unclear. Looked up from germline, CDR1 is SEHNR and CDR2 is FQNEAQ (reference sequence). V was trimmed by 5 bases and J by 8 bases, leaving 10 bases between them. This CDR3 contains 12 residues.

The V call is TRBV15, the J call TRBJ1-4; D might be TRBD1 (6 bases). The CDR3 runs to 14 residues. CDR1 and CDR2 (germline): LNHNV, YYDKDF (reference sequence). Trimming shortened V by 5 bases and J by 6 bases, and 13 bases separated the two germline ends. CDR3 DNA sequence: TGTGCCACCAGCCCCCGGAAGGGGGATGAAAAACTGTTTTTT. Translating gives CATSPRKGDEKLFF.

The chain joins TRBV19 to TRBJ1-6; TRBD1 matches at 8 bases. From germline, CDR1 is LNHDA and CDR2 SQIVND (reference sequence). CDR3 size: 15 residues. After removal of 3 bases from V and 6 bases from J, the junction contained 4 bases not matched to a gene. In nucleotides, the CDR3 is TGTGCCAGTAGTATGGGCAGGGGGCTTAATTCACCCCTCCACTTT. Protein sequence: CASSMGRGLNSPLHF. Using reference TRBV19 and TRBJ1-6 for the parts outside the CDR3, the full variable domain is DGGITQSPKYLFRKEGQNVTLSCEQNLNHDAMYWYRQDPGQGLRLIYYSQIVNDFQKGDIAEGYSVSREKKESFPLTVTSAQKNPTAFYLCASSMGRGLNSPLHFGNGTRLTVT.

This clone was seen ten or more times. The chain recombines TRBV29-1 with TRBJ2-3; D remains unclear. The V and J ends lost 0 bases and 2 bases respectively, with 9 bases between them. Germline loops: CDR1 SQVTM, CDR2 ANQGSEA. The CDR3 has 14 residues. The CDR3 DNA reads TGCAGCGTTGAAGAGTTCGATGACACAGATACGCAGTATTTT. Its protein is CSVEEFDDTDTQYF.

The chain recombines TRBV27 with TRBJ2-7; D possibly corresponds to TRBD1 (5 bases). The V end was cut by 2 bases, the J end by 4 bases, with 9 bases between. The CDR3 runs to 13 residues. Germline CDR1 reads MNHEY; CDR2 reads SMNVEV (reference sequence). For the CDR3, the DNA is TGTGCCAGCAGTTTAGCCCCAGGGTACGAGCAGTACTTC. This encodes CASSLAPGYEQYF.

The sample holds a few counts of this clone. The chain is built from TRBV7-2 and TRBJ2-7; TRBD1 matches 8 bases. This CDR3 comprises 17 residues. Germline V lookup: CDR1 SGHTA, CDR2 FQGNSA. V was pared by 6 bases and J by 6 bases, with 19 bases of the junction left unmatched. The DNA of the CDR3 is TGTGCCAGCAGACGTATGATGGGCAGGGGGCCATTGGGCGAGCAGTACTTC. This codes for CASRRMMGRGPLGEQYF.

This clone came up once. This chain uses TRBV11-2 with TRBJ2-3; 11 positions match TRBD2. CDR1 and CDR2 from the germline V gene are SGHAT and FQNNGV. V gave up 1 base and J gave up 0 bases; unmatched junction bases: 3. The CDR3 has 17 amino acids. The CDR3 DNA reads as TGTGCCAGCAGCTTAGGGACTAGCGGGCCTAGCACAGATACGCAGTATTTT. Amino acids: CASSLGTSGPSTDTQYF.

In this sample, this clone turned up once. V usage is TRBV19 and J usage is TRBJ1-3, with 10 positions matching TRBD1. CDR3 length: 21 amino acids. Germline loops: CDR1 LNHDA, CDR2 SQIVND (reference sequence). J gave up 0 bases and V 6 bases, and 20 bases lay outside the gene matches. CDR3 in DNA: TGTGCCAGTAGGACAGGGGGCGCAAGTACCGGGGTCGGACCCTCTGGAAACACCATATATTTT. Translation: CASRTGGASTGVGPSGNTIYF.

CDR3 nucleotide sequence: TGTGCCAGCAGTGGGGTGCTAGCCAAAAACATTCAGTACTTC. Its translation: CASSGVLAKNIQYF. V gene TRBV28 combines with J gene TRBJ2-4; the D is unclear. Germline V gives CDR1 MDHEN, CDR2 SYDVKM. The length of the CDR3 is 14 residues. The germline V and J ends were trimmed by 5 bases and 0 bases, with 8 bases remaining between them.

The chain is built from TRBV5-6 and TRBJ1-5; D might be TRBD1 (6 bases). The germline V gene has CDR1 SGHDT and CDR2 YYEEEE. V was pared by 0 bases and J by 6 bases, with 13 bases between. The CDR3 has 15 amino acids. The CDR3, as DNA: TGTGCCAGCAGCTTGGACAGGGACCGGACTCAGCCCCAGCATTTT. This encodes CASSLDRDRTQPQHF. The full variable domain, its missing parts supplied by reference TRBV5-6 and TRBJ1-5, is DAGVTQSPTHLIKTRGQQVTLRCSPKSGHDTVSWYQQALGQGPQFIFQYYEEEERQRGNFPDRFSGHQFPNYSSELNVNALLLGDSALYLCASSLDRDRTQPQHFGDGTRLSIL.

The CDR3 DNA reads as TGTGCCAGCTCACCACGAACAGACTCCTACGAGCAGTACTTC. Protein: CASSPRTDSYEQYF. This chain uses TRBV18 with TRBJ2-7; D is unresolved. Trimming left V 1 base short and J 0 bases short, with 7 bases between. Per the germline V gene, CDR1 is KGHSH and CDR2 is LQKENI. The CDR3 totals 14 residues.

The chain uses TRBV28 and TRBJ1-1, with 11 nucleotides matching TRBD1. Unmatched junction bases numbered 7, after V lost 6 bases and J lost 7 bases. CDR3 length: 14 amino acids. Per the germline V gene, CDR1 is MDHEN and CDR2 is SYDVKM. This CDR3 is CASRLGTGGFEAFF. The CDR3 DNA reads as TGTGCCAGCAGGTTAGGGACAGGGGGATTTGAAGCTTTCTTT.

The chain recombines TRBV10-1 with TRBJ1-1; possible D gene TRBD1, 5 bases. The germline V gene has CDR1 WNHNN and CDR2 SYGVQD (reference sequence). There are 13 residues in the CDR3. This CDR3 reads CDKPSRDGAEAFF. The CDR3 DNA is TGCGACAAACCCTCCAGGGATGGGGCTGAAGCTTTCTTT.

The chain combines TRBV18 with TRBJ1-1; TRBD1 is a possible D gene (5 bases). CDR3 length equals 16 residues. CDR1 and CDR2 (germline): KGHSH, LQKENI. Trimming removed 0 bases at V and 0 bases at J, with 11 bases between. The CDR3 sequence is CASSPPGTVMNTEAFF. CDR3 DNA sequence: TGTGCCAGCTCACCACCCGGGACGGTCATGAACACTGAAGCTTTCTTT.